This T cell receptor beta chain appears in the sequencing data of a study of blood T cell repertoires in COVID-19. Profiled with immunoSEQ multiplex PCR; TCRdb holds only in-frame clones, not every one. The table includes approximately 250,000 clones, approximately 89% detected once. This CDR3 contains 16 residues. V shed 6 bases, J shed 3 bases, and the junction held 9 bases outside the gene matches. In germline, CDR1 is MNHEY, CDR2 SMNVEV (reference sequence). A PCR-confirmed or clinician-diagnosed COVID-19 case had contacted exposed participants within 2 weeks of entry. The chain combines TRBV27 with TRBJ1-2; 11 bases match TRBD1. Sequencing was performed on PBMCs or T cells enriched from blood (not recorded which). The receptor was isolated from a middle-aged woman who had been exposed to COVID-19. The CDR3 region is CASRPLGQGVDYGYTF. In DNA, the CDR3 is TGTGCCAGCAGGCCCCTGGGACAGGGGGTAGACTATGGCTACACCTTC.